Listed here are 9 T cell receptor beta chains from one sample, sequenced in a study of T-cell memory formation after mild COVID-19. TCRdb itself ran the 5' RACE reads through MiXCR, one entry per CDR3 protein. The repertoire holds 470,000 or so distinct CDR3 sequences, with about 20% as singletons. Sample: PBMCs or a T cell subset sorted from them (not recorded which). These receptors originate from a man in his late teens or twenties who had mild COVID-19 (a few samples of this study predate the infection). Cell type and time point are not known.

The J gene is TRBJ2-5, the V gene TRBV6-5, with a tentative D call TRBD2 (7 bases). Germline CDR1 and CDR2: MNHEY and SVGAGI. This CDR3 region has 14 residues. V lost 6 bases, J lost 3 bases, and 14 bases lay in between. For the CDR3, the DNA is TGTGCCAGCAGGGGGGGGCAGATTGAAGAGACCCAGTACTTC. It yields the protein CASRGGQIEETQYF.

With regard to this clonotype: A much larger clone is a single base away; this may be a read error. The V gene is TRBV20-1, the J gene TRBJ2-7, with TRBD2 as a possible D gene (6 bases). This CDR3 spans 14 amino acids. Germline V lookup: CDR1 DFQATT, CDR2 SNEGSKA (reference sequence). Trimming removed 6 bases at V and 0 bases at J, with 15 bases between. CDR3 sequence reads: CSAPTGGNSYEQYF. CDR3 coding DNA: TGCAGTGCCCCCACGGGCGGGAACTCCTACGAGCAGTACTTC.

On this clonotype: One end of the junction fails to match germline, which may point to a read error. The chain recombines TRBV12-3 or TRBV12-4 with TRBJ1-1; 9 bases are shared with TRBD1. The CDR3 covers 16 residues. The DNA for the CDR3 is TGTGCCAGCAGTCCCGAACCGGGACAGGGAGGTAATGAAGATTTCTTT. This codes for CASSPEPGQGGNEDFF.

This clonotype was counted a few times. V usage is TRBV12-3 or TRBV12-4 and J usage is TRBJ2-3, with D unresolved. V lost 6 bases to trimming and J lost 6 bases, with 13 bases between them. The CDR3 covers 13 residues. For the CDR3, the DNA is TGTGCCAGCAGCCCCCGCGGCTCGGATACGCAGTATTTT. It encodes CASSPRGSDTQYF.

This clonotype was counted between two and nine times. V gene TRBV24-1 combines with J gene TRBJ2-1, with TRBD2 matching 11 bases. The germline gives CDR1 KGHDR, CDR2 SFDVKD. After removal of 1 base from V and 5 bases from J, the junction contained 6 bases not matched to a gene. The CDR3 sequence is 17 residues long. The CDR3 loop reads CATSDFSTSGANNEQFF. As DNA, the CDR3 is TGTGCCACCAGTGATTTTTCGACTAGCGGGGCGAACAATGAGCAGTTCTTC.

V is TRBV11-3 and J is TRBJ2-5, with 8 bases lining up with TRBD2. After removal of 9 bases from V and 0 bases from J, the junction contained 3 bases not matched to a gene. The CDR3 consists of 13 residues. Germline values: CDR1 SGHNT, CDR2 YENEEA. CDR3 sequence reads: CASAGGDQETQYF. As DNA, the CDR3 is TGTGCCAGTGCGGGGGGTGACCAAGAGACCCAGTACTTC.

This clonotype was seen a few times. This sequence joins TRBV28 and TRBJ2-7, with 8 bases identical to TRBD1. The CDR3 length is 14 residues. CDR1 is MDHEN, CDR2 SYDVKM, per germline. The V gene end was trimmed by 4 bases and the J gene end by 1 base; junction bases not matched to a gene: 3. CDR3 in amino acids: CASSSRQGSYEQYV. Here the CDR3 DNA reads TGTGCCAGCAGTTCCCGACAGGGGTCCTACGAGCAGTACGTC.

This clonotype turned up a few times. The V gene is TRBV7-2, the J gene TRBJ1-2; TRBD1 might be the D (6 bases). Trimming pared 5 bases from V and 4 bases from J, leaving 11 bases between. CDR3 length: 13 amino acids. Germline CDR1 and CDR2: SGHTA and FQGNSA. The CDR3 loop is CASSHGQLYGYTF. The CDR3 region has the DNA TGTGCCAGCAGCCACGGACAGCTCTATGGCTACACCTTC.

This clonotype was detected only a few times. The chain links TRBV30 to TRBJ1-1, with D tentatively TRBD1 (6 bases). The germline V gene has CDR1 GTSNPN and CDR2 SVGIG (reference sequence). This CDR3 comprises 13 residues. Trimming left V 2 bases short and J 11 bases short, with 18 bases between. The CDR3 sequence is CAWSTGTTKRAFF. The CDR3 DNA reads TGTGCCTGGAGTACCGGGACAACCAAGAGGGCTTTCTTT. The full variable domain, in which reference TRBV30 and TRBJ1-1 provide the parts outside the CDR3, is SQTIHQWPATLVQPVGSPLSLECTVEGTSNPNLYWYRQAAGRGLQLLFYSVGIGQISSEVPQNLSASRPQDRQFILSSKKLLLSDSGFYLCAWSTGTTKRAFFGQGTRLTVV.